The clone carrying this T cell receptor (beta chain) was detected once. Its antigen is still unknown. The source of the sample is a study of cytomegalovirus exposure and HLA in healthy donors. Study conclusions and caveats: Researchers catalogued over 150 TCR beta chains as cytomegalovirus-associated. Earlier findings revealed that most TCR beta V segments proved productive either about 90% or about 30% of the time. Follow-up analysis later connected one missense variant in DCLRE1C with trimming of TCR beta V- and J-genes.

CDR3 size: 14 residues. The trim removed 4 bases at V and 2 bases at J, leaving 3 bases unmatched. CDR1 and CDR2 (germline): MDHEN, SYDVKM. The PCR was carried out with 60 Vbeta primers and 13 Jbeta primers. Assay: immunoSEQ multiplex PCR; the TCRdb copy retains only in-frame clones and omits some. This table has approximately 150,000 clones, under 70% appearing once. The chain has TRBV28 and TRBJ2-3; 7 nucleotides match TRBD2. This sequence was found in a woman aged 40 to 49 in good health and CMV-seropositive. The sample was PBMCs. CDR3 DNA sequence: TGTGCCAGCAGTTGGAGCGGGATCACAGATACGCAGTATTTT. Translating gives CASSWSGITDTQYF.